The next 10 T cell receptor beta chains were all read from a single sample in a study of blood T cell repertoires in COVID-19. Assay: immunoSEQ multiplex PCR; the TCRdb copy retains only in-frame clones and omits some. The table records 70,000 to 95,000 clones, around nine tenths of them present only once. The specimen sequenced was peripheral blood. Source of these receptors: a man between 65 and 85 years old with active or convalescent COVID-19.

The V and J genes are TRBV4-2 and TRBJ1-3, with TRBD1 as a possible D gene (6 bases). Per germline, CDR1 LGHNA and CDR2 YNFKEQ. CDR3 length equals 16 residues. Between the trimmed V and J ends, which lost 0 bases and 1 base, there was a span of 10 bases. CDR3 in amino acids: CASSQDLTGSGNTIYF. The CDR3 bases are TGTGCCAGCAGCCAAGATCTTACAGGGTCTGGAAACACCATATATTTT.

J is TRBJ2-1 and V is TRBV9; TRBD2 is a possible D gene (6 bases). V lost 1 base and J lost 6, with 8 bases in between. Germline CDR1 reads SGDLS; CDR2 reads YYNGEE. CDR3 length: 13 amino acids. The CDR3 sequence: CASSVSGGNEQFF. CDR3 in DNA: TGTGCCAGCAGCGTATCCGGGGGCAATGAGCAGTTCTTC.

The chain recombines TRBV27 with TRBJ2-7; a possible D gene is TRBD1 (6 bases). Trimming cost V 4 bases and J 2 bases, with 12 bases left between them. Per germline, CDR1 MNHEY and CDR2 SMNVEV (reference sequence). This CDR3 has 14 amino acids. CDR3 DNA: TGTGCCAGCAGTTACCTGACAGGAGCCTACGAGCAGTACTTC. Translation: CASSYLTGAYEQYF.

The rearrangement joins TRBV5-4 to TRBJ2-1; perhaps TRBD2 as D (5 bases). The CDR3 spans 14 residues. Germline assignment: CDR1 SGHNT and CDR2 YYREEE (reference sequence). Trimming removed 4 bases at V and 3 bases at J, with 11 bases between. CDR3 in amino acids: CASSPDSFYNEQFF. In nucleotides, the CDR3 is TGTGCCAGCAGCCCGGACTCCTTCTACAATGAGCAGTTCTTC. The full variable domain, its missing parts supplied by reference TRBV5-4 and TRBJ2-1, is ETGVTQSPTHLIKTRGQQVTLRCSSQSGHNTVSWYQQALGQGPQFIFQYYREEENGRGNFPPRFSGLQFPNYSSELNVNALELDDSALYLCASSPDSFYNEQFFGPGTRLTVL.

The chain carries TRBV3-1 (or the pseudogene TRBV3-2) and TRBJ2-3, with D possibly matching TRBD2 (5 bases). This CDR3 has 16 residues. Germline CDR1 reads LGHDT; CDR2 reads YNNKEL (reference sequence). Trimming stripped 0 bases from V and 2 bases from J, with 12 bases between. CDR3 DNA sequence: TGTGCCAGCAGCCAAGATCAAGCGGTCCACACAGATACGCAGTATTTT. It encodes CASSQDQAVHTDTQYF.

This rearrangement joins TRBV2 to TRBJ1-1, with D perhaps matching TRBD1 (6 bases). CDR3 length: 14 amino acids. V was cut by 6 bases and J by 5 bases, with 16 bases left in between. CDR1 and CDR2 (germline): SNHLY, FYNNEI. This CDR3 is CASRGLQGLTEAFF. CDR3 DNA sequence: TGTGCCAGCAGAGGCCTACAGGGTTTGACTGAAGCTTTCTTT.

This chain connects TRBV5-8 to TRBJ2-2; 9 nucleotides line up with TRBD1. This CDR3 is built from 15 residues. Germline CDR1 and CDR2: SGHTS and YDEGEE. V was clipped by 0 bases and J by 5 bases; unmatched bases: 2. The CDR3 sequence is CASSLGTGVTGELFF. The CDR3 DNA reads TGTGCCAGCAGCTTGGGGACAGGGGTTACCGGGGAGCTGTTTTTT. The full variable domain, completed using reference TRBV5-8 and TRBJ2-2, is EAGVTQSPTHLIKTRGQQATLRCSPISGHTSVYWYQQALGLGLQFLLWYDEGEERNRGNFPPRFSGRQFPNYSSELNVNALELEDSALYLCASSLGTGVTGELFFGEGSRLTVL.

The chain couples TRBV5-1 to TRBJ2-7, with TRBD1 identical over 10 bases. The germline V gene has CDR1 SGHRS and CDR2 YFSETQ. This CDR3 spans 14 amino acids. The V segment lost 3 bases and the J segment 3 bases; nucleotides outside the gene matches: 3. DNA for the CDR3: TGCGCCAGCAGCTCGACAGGGGGCGGCTACGAGCAGTACTTC. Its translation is CASSSTGGGYEQYF.

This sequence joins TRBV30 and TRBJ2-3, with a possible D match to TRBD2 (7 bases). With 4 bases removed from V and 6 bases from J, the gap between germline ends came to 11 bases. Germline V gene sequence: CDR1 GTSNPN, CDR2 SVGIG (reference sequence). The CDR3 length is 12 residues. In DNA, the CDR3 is TGTGCCTGGACCCCGGGGGGCGATACGCAGTATTTT. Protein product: CAWTPGGDTQYF.

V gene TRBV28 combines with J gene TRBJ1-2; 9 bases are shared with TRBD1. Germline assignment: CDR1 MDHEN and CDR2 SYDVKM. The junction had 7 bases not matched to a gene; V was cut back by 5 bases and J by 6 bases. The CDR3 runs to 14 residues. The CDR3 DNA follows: TGTGCCAGCAGTATAACAGGGGGCCAACATGGCTACACCTTC. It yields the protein CASSITGGQHGYTF.